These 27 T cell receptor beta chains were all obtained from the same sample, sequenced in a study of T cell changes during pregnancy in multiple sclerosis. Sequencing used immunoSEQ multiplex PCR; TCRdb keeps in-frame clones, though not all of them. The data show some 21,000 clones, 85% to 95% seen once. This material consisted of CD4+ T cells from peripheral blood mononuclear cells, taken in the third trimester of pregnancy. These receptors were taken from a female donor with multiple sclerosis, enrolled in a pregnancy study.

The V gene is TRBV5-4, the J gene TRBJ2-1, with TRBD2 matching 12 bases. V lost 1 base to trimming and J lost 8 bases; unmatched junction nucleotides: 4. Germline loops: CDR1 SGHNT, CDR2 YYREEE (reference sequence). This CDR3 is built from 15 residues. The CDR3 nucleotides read TGTGCCAGCAGCTTGTCCCTAGCGGGGGGGGATGAGCAGTTCTTC. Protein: CASSLSLAGGDEQFF.

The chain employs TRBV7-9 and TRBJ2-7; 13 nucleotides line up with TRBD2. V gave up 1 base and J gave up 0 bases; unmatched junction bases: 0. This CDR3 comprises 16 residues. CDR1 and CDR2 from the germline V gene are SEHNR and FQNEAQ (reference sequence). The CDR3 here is CASSLGTSGGSYEQYF. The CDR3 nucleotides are TGTGCCAGCAGCTTAGGGACTAGCGGGGGCTCCTACGAGCAGTACTTC.

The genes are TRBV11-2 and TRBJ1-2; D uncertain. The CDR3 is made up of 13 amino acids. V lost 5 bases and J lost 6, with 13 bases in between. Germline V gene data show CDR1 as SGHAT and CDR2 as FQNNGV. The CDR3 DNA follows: TGTGCCAGCAGCCAGACGGAGGCTCATGGCTACACCTTC. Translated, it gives CASSQTEAHGYTF.

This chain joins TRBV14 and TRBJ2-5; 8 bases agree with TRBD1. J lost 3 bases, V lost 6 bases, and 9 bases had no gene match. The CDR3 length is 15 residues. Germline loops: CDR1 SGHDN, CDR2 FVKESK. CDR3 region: CASRSNRGAKETQYF. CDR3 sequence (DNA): TGTGCCAGCAGATCTAACAGGGGGGCTAAAGAGACCCAGTACTTC.

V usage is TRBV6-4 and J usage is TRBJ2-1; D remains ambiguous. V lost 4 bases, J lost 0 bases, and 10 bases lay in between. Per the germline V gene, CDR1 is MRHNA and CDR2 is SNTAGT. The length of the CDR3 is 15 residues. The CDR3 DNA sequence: TGTGCCAGCAGTGCGTCAGCGAGCTCCTACAATGAGCAGTTCTTC. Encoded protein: CASSASASSYNEQFF.

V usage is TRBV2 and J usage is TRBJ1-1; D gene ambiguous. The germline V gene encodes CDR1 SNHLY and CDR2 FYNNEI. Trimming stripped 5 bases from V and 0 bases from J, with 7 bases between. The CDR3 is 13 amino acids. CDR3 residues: CASSLSVNTEAFF. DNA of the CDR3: TGTGCCAGCAGTCTCAGTGTGAACACTGAAGCTTTCTTT. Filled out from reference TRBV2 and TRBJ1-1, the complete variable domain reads EPEVTQTPSHQVTQMGQEVILRCVPISNHLYFYWYRQILGQKVEFLVSFYNNEISEKSEIFDDQFSVERPDGSNFTLKIRSTKLEDSAMYFCASSLSVNTEAFFGQGTRLTVV.

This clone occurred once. The CDR3 nucleotides are TGTGCCAGCAGTTACGAGGGGGCGACTAATGAAAAACTGTTTTTT. As protein: CASSYEGATNEKLFF. This chain joins TRBV6-5 and TRBJ1-4; 7 bases line up with TRBD1. The germline V gene has CDR1 MNHEY and CDR2 SVGAGI. CDR3 length: 15 amino acids. The V segment lost 2 bases and the J segment 2 bases; nucleotides outside the gene matches: 2.

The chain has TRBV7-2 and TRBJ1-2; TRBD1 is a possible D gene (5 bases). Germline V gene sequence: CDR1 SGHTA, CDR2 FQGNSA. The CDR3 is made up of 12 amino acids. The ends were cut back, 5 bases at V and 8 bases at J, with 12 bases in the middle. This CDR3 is CASSPGLSGYTF. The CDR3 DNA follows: TGTGCCAGCAGCCCGGGACTTTCCGGCTACACCTTC.

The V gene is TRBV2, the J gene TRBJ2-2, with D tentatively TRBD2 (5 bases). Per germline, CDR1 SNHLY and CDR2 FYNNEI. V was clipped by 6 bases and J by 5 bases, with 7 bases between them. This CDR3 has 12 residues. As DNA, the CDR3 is TGTGCCAGCAGGTGGACTACCGGGGAGCTGTTTTTT. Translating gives CASRWTTGELFF. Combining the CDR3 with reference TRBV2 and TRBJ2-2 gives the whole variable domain EPEVTQTPSHQVTQMGQEVILRCVPISNHLYFYWYRQILGQKVEFLVSFYNNEISEKSEIFDDQFSVERPDGSNFTLKIRSTKLEDSAMYFCASRWTTGELFFGEGSRLTVL.

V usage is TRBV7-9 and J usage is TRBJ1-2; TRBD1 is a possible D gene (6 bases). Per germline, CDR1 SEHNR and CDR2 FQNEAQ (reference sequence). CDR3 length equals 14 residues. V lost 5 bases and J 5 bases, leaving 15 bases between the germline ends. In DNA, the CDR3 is TGTGCCAGCAGCCAAAGCGGACAGCGTTATGGCTACACCTTC. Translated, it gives CASSQSGQRYGYTF.

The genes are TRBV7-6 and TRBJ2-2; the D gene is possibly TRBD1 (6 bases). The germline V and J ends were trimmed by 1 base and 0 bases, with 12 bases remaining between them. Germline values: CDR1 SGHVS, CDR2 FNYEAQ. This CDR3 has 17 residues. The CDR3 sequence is CASSLVSRGANTGELFF. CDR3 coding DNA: TGTGCCAGCAGCTTAGTGAGCAGGGGCGCGAACACCGGGGAGCTGTTTTTT.

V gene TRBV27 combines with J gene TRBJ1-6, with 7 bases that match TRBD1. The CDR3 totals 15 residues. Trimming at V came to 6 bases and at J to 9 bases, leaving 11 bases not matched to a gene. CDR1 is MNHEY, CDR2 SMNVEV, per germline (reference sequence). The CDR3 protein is CASRTGATGPSPLHF. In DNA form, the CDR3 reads TGTGCCAGCAGAACCGGTGCGACAGGGCCTTCACCCCTCCACTTT.

CDR3 nucleotide sequence: TGTGCCAGCAGTTTAAGGGACTCAGATTCACCCCTCCACTTT. Translation: CASSLRDSDSPLHF. The genes are TRBV27 and TRBJ1-6; D might be TRBD1 (5 bases). The CDR3 sequence is 14 residues long. V shed 2 bases and J shed 8 bases, with 10 bases lying between them. Germline CDR1 is MNHEY and CDR2 is SMNVEV (reference sequence).

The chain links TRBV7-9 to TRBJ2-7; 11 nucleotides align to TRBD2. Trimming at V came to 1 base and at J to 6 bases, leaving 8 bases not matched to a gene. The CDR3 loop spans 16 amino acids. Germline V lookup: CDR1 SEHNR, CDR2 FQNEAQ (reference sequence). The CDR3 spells CASSLVATSGDTEQYF. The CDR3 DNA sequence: TGTGCCAGCAGCTTAGTGGCGACTAGCGGGGACACCGAGCAGTACTTC. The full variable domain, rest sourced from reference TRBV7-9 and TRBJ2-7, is DTGVSQNPRHKITKRGQNVTFRCDPISEHNRLYWYRQTLGQGPEFLTYFQNEAQLEKSRLLSDRFSAERPKGSFSTLEIQRTEQGDSAMYLCASSLVATSGDTEQYFGPGTRLTVT.

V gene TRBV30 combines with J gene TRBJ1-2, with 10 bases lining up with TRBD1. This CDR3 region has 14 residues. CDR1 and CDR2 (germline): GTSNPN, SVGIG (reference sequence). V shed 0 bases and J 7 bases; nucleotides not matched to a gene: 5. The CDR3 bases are TGTGCCTGGAGTGTACGAGGACAGGGGGTTGGCTACACCTTC. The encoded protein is CAWSVRGQGVGYTF.

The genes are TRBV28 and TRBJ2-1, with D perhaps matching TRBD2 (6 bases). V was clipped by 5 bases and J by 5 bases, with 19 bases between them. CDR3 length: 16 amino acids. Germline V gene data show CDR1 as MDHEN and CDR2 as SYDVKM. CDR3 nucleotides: TGTGCCAGCAGTGATTGGGAGGTAACCCCAAACAATGAGCAGTTCTTC. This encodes CASSDWEVTPNNEQFF.

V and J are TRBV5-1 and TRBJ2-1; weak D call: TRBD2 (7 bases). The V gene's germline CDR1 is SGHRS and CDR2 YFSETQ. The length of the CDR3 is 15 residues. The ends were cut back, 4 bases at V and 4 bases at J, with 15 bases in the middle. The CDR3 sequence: CASSEGGGDYNEQFF. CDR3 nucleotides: TGCGCCAGCAGCGAGGGGGGGGGAGATTACAATGAGCAGTTCTTC.

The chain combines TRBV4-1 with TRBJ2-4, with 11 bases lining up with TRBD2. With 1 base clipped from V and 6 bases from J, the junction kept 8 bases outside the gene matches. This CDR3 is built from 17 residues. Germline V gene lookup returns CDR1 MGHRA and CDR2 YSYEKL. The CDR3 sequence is CASSQGLAGGFSNIQYF. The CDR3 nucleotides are TGCGCCAGCAGCCAAGGGCTAGCGGGGGGATTTTCAAACATTCAGTACTTC.

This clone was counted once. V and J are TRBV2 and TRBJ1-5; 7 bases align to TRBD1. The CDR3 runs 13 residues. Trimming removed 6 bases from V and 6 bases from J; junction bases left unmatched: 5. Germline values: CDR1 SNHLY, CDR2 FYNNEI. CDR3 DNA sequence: TGTGCCAGCAGAGTACAGGGGACTCAGCCCCAGCATTTT. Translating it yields CASRVQGTQPQHF.

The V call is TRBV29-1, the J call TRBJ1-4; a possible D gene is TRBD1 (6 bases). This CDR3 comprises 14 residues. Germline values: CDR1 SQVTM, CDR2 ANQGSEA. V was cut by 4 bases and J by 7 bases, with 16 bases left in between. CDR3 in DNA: TGCAGCGTTGTGATGTTAGGGGGAAGTGAAAAACTGTTTTTT. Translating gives CSVVMLGGSEKLFF.

In DNA, the CDR3 is TGCGCCAGCAGCCCTAATTTACAGGGAGTATCTGGAAACACCATATATTTT. This sequence encodes CASSPNLQGVSGNTIYF. V usage is TRBV5-1 and J usage is TRBJ1-3; D possibly corresponds to TRBD1 (6 bases). The CDR3 extends over 17 amino acids. Per germline, CDR1 SGHRS and CDR2 YFSETQ. Trimming took off 4 bases at V and 1 base at J, with 18 bases between the two ends.

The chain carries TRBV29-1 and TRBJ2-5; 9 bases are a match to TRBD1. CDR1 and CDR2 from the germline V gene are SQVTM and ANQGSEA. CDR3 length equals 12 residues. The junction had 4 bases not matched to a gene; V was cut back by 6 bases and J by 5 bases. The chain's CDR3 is CSVSQGAETQYF. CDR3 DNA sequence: TGCAGCGTCTCACAGGGGGCCGAGACCCAGTACTTC.

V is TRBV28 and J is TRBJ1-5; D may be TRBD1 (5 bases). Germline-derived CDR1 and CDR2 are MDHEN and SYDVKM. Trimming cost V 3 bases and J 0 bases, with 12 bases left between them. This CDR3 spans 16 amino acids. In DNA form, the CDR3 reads TGTGCCAGCAGTTTGACTGACAGTTATAGCAATCAGCCCCAGCATTTT. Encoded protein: CASSLTDSYSNQPQHF.

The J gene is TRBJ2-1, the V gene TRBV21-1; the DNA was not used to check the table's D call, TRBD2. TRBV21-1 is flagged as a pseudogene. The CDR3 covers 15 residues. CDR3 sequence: CASSKLREAYNEQFF. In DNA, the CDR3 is TGTGCCAGCAGCAAACTTCGTGAGGCCTACAATGAGCAGTTCTTC.

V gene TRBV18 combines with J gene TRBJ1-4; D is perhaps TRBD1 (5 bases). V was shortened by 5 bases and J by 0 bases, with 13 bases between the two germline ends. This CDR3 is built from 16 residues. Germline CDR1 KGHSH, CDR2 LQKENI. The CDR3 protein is CASSLRKGSTNEKLFF. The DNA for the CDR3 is TGTGCCAGCTCATTAAGGAAGGGGTCAACTAATGAAAAACTGTTTTTT.

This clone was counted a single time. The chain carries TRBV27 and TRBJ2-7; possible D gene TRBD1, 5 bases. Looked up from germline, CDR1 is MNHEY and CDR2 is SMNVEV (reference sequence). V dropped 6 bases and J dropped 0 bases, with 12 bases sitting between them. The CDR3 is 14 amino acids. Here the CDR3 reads CASRASDNSYEQYF. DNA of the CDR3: TGTGCCAGCAGGGCCTCGGACAACTCCTACGAGCAGTACTTC.

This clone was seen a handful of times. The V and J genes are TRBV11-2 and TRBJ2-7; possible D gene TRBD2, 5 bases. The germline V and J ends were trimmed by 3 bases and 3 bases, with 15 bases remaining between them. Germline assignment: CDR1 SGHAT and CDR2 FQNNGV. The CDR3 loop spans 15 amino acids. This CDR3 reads CASSFIGRGYYEQYF. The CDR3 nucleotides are TGTGCCAGCAGCTTCATCGGCAGAGGGTACTACGAGCAGTACTTC.